This passage covers 5 T cell receptor beta chains from one sample sequenced in a study of shared clonotypes between healthy human individuals. Using immunoSEQ multiplex PCR, the repertoire was profiled, and TCRdb retains in-frame clones only, with some absent. The sample has about 2 million clones, about 95% seen once; the top ten hold 0.9% to 1.5%. It was CD45RO-negative cells, positively selected for CCR7, that made up naive CD8 cells, with terminally differentiated effector memory CD45RA+ cells excluded. The sequencing sample was made of naive CD8+ T cells sorted from blood. The receptors come from a man aged 18 to 35 in good health.

The chain carries TRBV9 and TRBJ1-2, with 10 bases that match TRBD1. From germline, CDR1 is SGDLS and CDR2 YYNGEE. The length of the CDR3 is 13 residues. Trimming removed 0 bases from V and 8 bases from J; junction bases left unmatched: 1. In DNA, the CDR3 is TGTGCCAGCAGCGTAGTGACAGGGGGCGGCTACACCTTC. Amino acid sequence: CASSVVTGGGYTF.

J is TRBJ1-4 and V is TRBV5-1; D call uncertain. The CDR3 spans 15 residues. Germline V lookup: CDR1 SGHRS, CDR2 YFSETQ. Trimming pared 2 bases from V and 8 bases from J, leaving 16 bases between. CDR3 sequence: CASSFGEPSGEKLFF. The CDR3 coding sequence is TGCGCCAGCAGCTTCGGGGAGCCGTCCGGCGAAAAACTGTTTTTT.

The chain employs TRBV9 and TRBJ1-2; the match to TRBD1 covers 7 bases. V lost 0 bases to trimming and J lost 0 bases; unmatched junction nucleotides: 8. Germline V gene data show CDR1 as SGDLS and CDR2 as YYNGEE. This CDR3 has 17 amino acids. The CDR3 protein is CASSVDQTGIPNYGYTF. DNA for the CDR3: TGTGCCAGCAGCGTAGATCAGACAGGGATTCCTAACTATGGCTACACCTTC.

V and J are TRBV7-9 and TRBJ2-1, with TRBD2 matching 15 bases. Germline CDR1 and CDR2: SEHNR and FQNEAQ (reference sequence). The CDR3 loop spans 16 amino acids. Losses at the gene ends were 5 bases for V and 7 bases for J; bases not matched to a gene: 6. The CDR3 spells CASSPPGTSGRNEQFF. For the CDR3, the DNA is TGTGCCAGCAGCCCCCCCGGGACTAGCGGGAGGAATGAGCAGTTCTTC. Full variable domain (rest looked up from reference TRBV7-9 and TRBJ2-1): DTGVSQNPRHKITKRGQNVTFRCDPISEHNRLYWYRQTLGQGPEFLTYFQNEAQLEKSRLLSDRFSAERPKGSFSTLEIQRTEQGDSAMYLCASSPPGTSGRNEQFFGPGTRLTVL.

The gene calls are TRBV28 and TRBJ2-2; D is perhaps TRBD2 (6 bases). Trimming left V 5 bases short and J 4 bases short, with 11 bases between. In germline, CDR1 is MDHEN, CDR2 SYDVKM. There are 14 residues in the CDR3. The CDR3 protein is CASSLGTGTGELFF. CDR3 DNA: TGTGCCAGCAGTCTTGGGACTGGCACCGGGGAGCTGTTTTTT.